The 18 T cell receptor beta chains in this list originate from one sample, sequenced in a study of cytotoxic CD8 clonotypes in ibrutinib-treated CLL. Generated by immunoSEQ multiplex PCR, the TCRdb table keeps only in-frame clones and is missing some. The data show around 21,000 clones, with roughly 70% seen just once and approximately 27% held by the top ten. This material consisted of PBMCs, taken before ibrutinib treatment. The receptor set was obtained from a human donor with chronic lymphocytic leukemia.

The sample holds a few counts of this clone. The chain recombines TRBV28 with TRBJ2-2; D call uncertain. The V and J ends lost 3 bases and 0 bases respectively, with 2 bases between them. This CDR3 comprises 13 residues. CDR1 is MDHEN and CDR2 is SYDVKM in the germline V gene. CDR3 DNA: TGTGCCAGCAGTTTCCCGAACACCGGGGAGCTGTTTTTT. It is translated as CASSFPNTGELFF.

This clone has only one observation. The chain links TRBV19 to TRBJ2-7; the match to TRBD1 covers 8 bases. V lost 4 bases and J lost 3; bases outside the gene matches: 5. CDR1 and CDR2 (germline): LNHDA, SQIVND (reference sequence). The CDR3 is 14 residues long. In DNA, the CDR3 is TGTGCCAGTAGTAGACTAGACAGGGGCTACGAGCAGTACTTC. Translating gives CASSRLDRGYEQYF.

CDR3: CASSLATAGGVTDTQYF. The DNA for the CDR3 is TGTGCCAGCAGCTTGGCTACGGCGGGAGGTGTCACAGATACGCAGTATTTT. The V call is TRBV5-4, the J call TRBJ2-3; 8 nucleotides match TRBD2. The CDR3 length is 17 residues. CDR1 SGHNT and CDR2 YYREEE come from the germline V gene (reference sequence). The J segment lost 2 bases and the V segment lost 0 bases, leaving 8 bases of the junction unmatched.

Only one count was recorded for this clone. The rearrangement uses TRBV28 and TRBJ2-7; 11 bases line up with TRBD1. The CDR3 covers 19 residues. Unmatched junction bases numbered 13, after V lost 3 bases and J lost 0 bases. Germline V lookup: CDR1 MDHEN, CDR2 SYDVKM. The CDR3 region is CASSLFWTGGPSSSYEQYF. CDR3 in DNA: TGTGCCAGCAGTTTGTTTTGGACAGGGGGCCCGAGCAGCTCCTACGAGCAGTACTTC.

J is TRBJ1-1 and V is TRBV10-3, with D possibly being TRBD1 (5 bases). The germline gives CDR1 ENHRY, CDR2 SYGVKD. There are 13 residues in the CDR3. With 4 bases removed from V and 5 bases from J, the gap between germline ends came to 11 bases. CDR3 bases: TGTGCCATCAGTGCGTGGGAGGGGACTGAAGCTTTCTTT. It translates to CAISAWEGTEAFF.

The V and J genes are TRBV4-2 and TRBJ2-1; 8 bases agree with TRBD2. V shed 1 base and J 5 bases; nucleotides not matched to a gene: 7. Germline CDR1 LGHNA, CDR2 YNFKEQ. This CDR3 spans 16 amino acids. Here the CDR3 DNA reads TGTGCCAGCAGCCAAGGGACGGGAGGGTCCCACAATGAGCAGTTCTTC. This codes for CASSQGTGGSHNEQFF.

This chain uses TRBV6-1 with TRBJ2-1; tentatively, D is TRBD2 (6 bases). Germline V CDR1 and CDR2: MNHNS, SASEGT. V was cut by 6 bases and J by 10 bases, with 10 bases left in between. The CDR3 runs to 11 residues. The CDR3 DNA reads as TGTGCCAGCAGCCAACGGGAGGAGCAGTTCTTC. It encodes CASSQREEQFF.

There are a few counts of this clone. The chain links TRBV28 to TRBJ2-7, with D tentatively TRBD1 (6 bases). Germline V gives CDR1 MDHEN, CDR2 SYDVKM. This CDR3 has 15 residues. Trimming took 6 bases from V and 6 from J, leaving 21 bases between them. The chain's CDR3 is CASSPTVGAYSEQYF. In DNA form, the CDR3 reads TGTGCCAGCAGCCCCACCGTGGGGGCGTATAGCGAGCAGTACTTC.

The CDR3 sequence is CASSFRGDGYTF. The CDR3 coding sequence is TGTGCCAGCAGCTTTAGGGGGGATGGCTACACCTTC. The chain employs TRBV7-9 and TRBJ1-2; TRBD1 might be the D (6 bases). Looked up from germline, CDR1 is SEHNR and CDR2 is FQNEAQ (reference sequence). The CDR3 contains 12 residues. Trimming took 3 bases from V and 6 from J, leaving 8 bases between them.

The J gene is TRBJ1-1, the V gene TRBV6-5; TRBD1 might be the D (6 bases). Germline CDR1 MNHEY, CDR2 SVGAGI. Deletions cut 2 bases from V and 10 bases from J, with 17 bases between. CDR3 length: 14 amino acids. The CDR3 region has the DNA TGTGCCAGCAGTTACCGAAAAACACAGGGTGGAGCTTTCTTT. Translating it yields CASSYRKTQGGAFF.

The chain carries TRBV5-1 and TRBJ2-5, with a tentative D call TRBD2 (6 bases). The V gene's germline CDR1 is SGHRS and CDR2 YFSETQ. Trimming shortened V by 0 bases and J by 5 bases, and 11 bases separated the two germline ends. CDR3 size: 14 residues. CDR3 DNA: TGCGCCAGCAGCTTGGGGAGGGGAGGTGAGACCCAGTACTTC. Protein: CASSLGRGGETQYF.

This sequence joins TRBV5-6 and TRBJ1-4; D not certain. The germline V gene encodes CDR1 SGHDT and CDR2 YYEEEE. The CDR3 length is 15 residues. V lost 3 bases to trimming and J lost 0 bases, with 9 bases between them. CDR3 sequence (DNA): TGTGCCAGCAGCTCGTTTGGGCCAACTAATGAAAAACTGTTTTTT. Protein product: CASSSFGPTNEKLFF.

This chain connects TRBV7-9 to TRBJ2-5; D tentatively reads TRBD1 or TRBD2 (5 bases each). The CDR3 is 14 residues long. Germline values: CDR1 SEHNR, CDR2 FQNEAQ (reference sequence). Trimming shortened V by 1 base and J by 5 bases, and 11 bases separated the two germline ends. CDR3 loop: CASSLVSGGETQYF. As DNA, the CDR3 is TGTGCCAGCAGCTTAGTCTCTGGGGGTGAGACCCAGTACTTC.

The chain couples TRBV29-1 to TRBJ1-2; 8 nucleotides match TRBD1. The V and J ends lost 5 bases and 4 bases, in that order; junction bases with no gene match: 9. Looked up from germline, CDR1 is SQVTM and CDR2 is ANQGSEA. This CDR3 spans 14 amino acids. The CDR3 bases are TGCAGCGTTATACCAGGGGGCGAAGTCTATGGCTACACCTTC. Its translation is CSVIPGGEVYGYTF.

This clone has a handful of counts. The chain uses TRBV7-6 and TRBJ2-1; the match to TRBD2 covers 9 bases. The trim removed 1 base at V and 2 bases at J, leaving 6 bases unmatched. This CDR3 has 17 amino acids. Germline loops: CDR1 SGHVS, CDR2 FNYEAQ. The CDR3 bases are TGTGCCAGCAGCTTAGTCTCTGGCGGGAGGGCCTACAATGAGCAGTTCTTC. As protein: CASSLVSGGRAYNEQFF.

This clone was observed a handful of times. The genes are TRBV28 and TRBJ2-7, with 12 bases aligning to TRBD2. The CDR3 extends over 14 amino acids. V lost 6 bases and J lost 2; bases outside the gene matches: 2. Per germline, CDR1 MDHEN and CDR2 SYDVKM. The CDR3 loop reads CASRLAGGTYEQYF. The CDR3 region has the DNA TGTGCCAGCAGACTAGCGGGAGGAACCTACGAGCAGTACTTC.

The rearrangement joins TRBV9 to TRBJ2-7; perhaps TRBD1 as D (6 bases). There are 16 residues in the CDR3. Germline V gene data show CDR1 as SGDLS and CDR2 as YYNGEE. V was pared by 3 bases and J by 0 bases, with 16 bases between. DNA for the CDR3: TGTGCCAGCAGCGCCACTGCCGGGACACACTCCTACGAGCAGTACTTC. Translation: CASSATAGTHSYEQYF.

The CDR3 DNA is TGTGCCAGCAGCGTCACCGGGACTAGCGGGGCCTACGAGCAGTACTTC. This gives the protein CASSVTGTSGAYEQYF. The chain uses TRBV2 and TRBJ2-7; TRBD2 aligns across 13 bases. The CDR3 runs to 16 residues. Germline CDR1 and CDR2: SNHLY and FYNNEI. V dropped 6 bases and J dropped 2; count of bases not matched to a gene: 7.